These T cell receptor beta chains were read from a single sample in a study of blood T cell repertoires in COVID-19. Some clones are missing from TCRdb's copy, which holds only in-frame ones; the method was immunoSEQ multiplex PCR. The repertoire holds a few hundred thousand clones, with 80% to 90% as singletons. The sequencing input was PBMCs or T cells enriched from blood (not recorded which). The source is a woman in her 30s who had been exposed to COVID-19. CDR3s include the opening cysteine and the closing phenylalanine or tryptophan. The order of the fields is J gene, clone size, D gene, V gene, CDR3 protein, CDR3 DNA. D genes are given only for firm matches. The size entry is marked missing in some rows and otherwise reads once, few, many or a size class.

j_gene: TRBJ2-1; abundance: few; d_gene: TRBD1; v_gene: TRBV4-2; CDR3aa: CASSHRPGQGGDEQFF; CDR3nt: TGTGCCAGCAGCCACAGACCGGGACAGGGGGGCGATGAGCAGTTCTTC
j_gene: TRBJ2-1; abundance: NA; d_gene: NA; v_gene: TRBV3-1/TRBV3-2; CDR3aa: CASSQDPSYNEQFF; CDR3nt: TGTGCCAGCAGCCAAGATCCCTCGTACAATGAGCAGTTCTTC
j_gene: TRBJ2-1; abundance: NA; d_gene: TRBD1; v_gene: TRBV27; CDR3aa: CASSPRDRGYNEQFF; CDR3nt: TGTGCCAGCAGTCCAAGGGACAGGGGCTACAATGAGCAGTTCTTC
j_gene: TRBJ2-4; abundance: once; d_gene: TRBD1; v_gene: TRBV19; CDR3aa: CASSIGQGVIIQYF; CDR3nt: TGTGCCAGTAGTATAGGACAGGGGGTAATAATTCAGTACTTC
j_gene: TRBJ2-5; abundance: NA; d_gene: TRBD2; v_gene: TRBV19; CDR3aa: CASRTAGLAGQETQYF; CDR3nt: TGTGCCAGCCGGACGGCGGGACTAGCGGGGCAAGAGACCCAGTACTTC
j_gene: TRBJ2-2; abundance: NA; d_gene: TRBD2; v_gene: TRBV5-1; CDR3aa: CASSFGLAGNTGELFF; CDR3nt: TGCGCCAGCAGCTTCGGACTAGCGGGGAACACCGGGGAGCTGTTTTTT
j_gene: TRBJ1-2; abundance: NA; d_gene: NA; v_gene: TRBV20-1; CDR3aa: CSASRGNIQSYGYTF; CDR3nt: TGCAGTGCTAGTAGGGGTAATATCCAGAGCTATGGCTACACCTTC
j_gene: TRBJ1-6; abundance: NA; d_gene: TRBD1; v_gene: TRBV18; CDR3aa: CASSPSGTGEAPLHF; CDR3nt: TGTGCCAGCTCACCGAGTGGGACAGGGGAGGCACCCCTCCACTTT
j_gene: TRBJ1-6; abundance: NA; d_gene: NA; v_gene: TRBV3-1/TRBV3-2; CDR3aa: CASSAGTYNSPLHF; CDR3nt: TGTGCCAGCAGCGCGGGAACCTATAATTCACCCCTCCACTTT
j_gene: TRBJ2-5; abundance: NA; d_gene: NA; v_gene: TRBV3-1/TRBV3-2; CDR3aa: CASSPGQNQETQYF; CDR3nt: TGTGCCAGCAGCCCAGGACAGAACCAAGAGACCCAGTACTTC
j_gene: TRBJ1-2; abundance: few; d_gene: NA; v_gene: TRBV13; CDR3aa: CASSIVGAYGYTF; CDR3nt: TGTGCCAGCAGCATTGTGGGGGCCTATGGCTACACCTTC
j_gene: TRBJ1-2; abundance: once; d_gene: NA; v_gene: TRBV18; CDR3aa: CATRDPQGSDGYTF; CDR3nt: TGTGCCACCCGGGATCCACAGGGATCGGATGGCTACACCTTC
j_gene: TRBJ2-7; abundance: NA; d_gene: NA; v_gene: TRBV11-2; CDR3aa: CASSTRVYEQYF; CDR3nt: TGTGCCAGCAGCACCAGGGTCTACGAGCAGTACTTC
j_gene: TRBJ1-3; abundance: NA; d_gene: NA; v_gene: TRBV29-1; CDR3aa: CSGTKPGLSSGNTIYF; CDR3nt: TGCAGCGGAACTAAGCCCGGCTTAAGCTCTGGAAACACCATATATTTT
j_gene: TRBJ1-1; abundance: NA; d_gene: NA; v_gene: TRBV7-9; CDR3aa: CASSSLGGTEAFF; CDR3nt: TGTGCCAGCAGCTCACTCGGGGGCACTGAAGCTTTCTTT
j_gene: TRBJ2-1; abundance: NA; d_gene: TRBD2; v_gene: TRBV5-8; CDR3aa: CASSLRTSLYNEQFF; CDR3nt: TGTGCCAGCAGCCTTCGGACTAGCCTATACAATGAGCAGTTCTTC
j_gene: TRBJ1-6; abundance: NA; d_gene: NA; v_gene: TRBV15; CDR3aa: CATSLGLQNSPLHF; CDR3nt: TGTGCCACCAGCCTCGGACTGCAGAATTCACCCCTCCACTTT
j_gene: TRBJ2-7; abundance: NA; d_gene: TRBD1; v_gene: TRBV12-3/TRBV12-4; CDR3aa: CASIRDRAGEQYF; CDR3nt: TGTGCCAGCATAAGGGACAGGGCAGGCGAGCAGTACTTC
j_gene: TRBJ2-5; abundance: NA; d_gene: TRBD2; v_gene: TRBV10-1; CDR3aa: CASSASGGAFVSQYF; CDR3nt: TGCGCCAGCAGTGCAAGCGGGGGGGCCTTCGTGTCCCAGTACTTC
j_gene: TRBJ1-4; abundance: NA; d_gene: NA; v_gene: TRBV14; CDR3aa: CASKGGGDEKLFF; CDR3nt: TGTGCCAGCAAGGGAGGAGGGGATGAAAAACTGTTTTTT
j_gene: TRBJ2-1; abundance: NA; d_gene: TRBD2; v_gene: TRBV11-3; CDR3aa: CASSHFGGGGQFF; CDR3nt: TGTGCCAGCAGCCACTTTGGCGGCGGGGGGCAGTTCTTC
j_gene: TRBJ2-3; abundance: once; d_gene: TRBD2; v_gene: TRBV4-2; CDR3aa: CASSQAGGITDTQYF; CDR3nt: TGTGCCAGCAGCCAAGCGGGGGGTATCACAGATACGCAGTATTTT
j_gene: TRBJ1-2; abundance: NA; d_gene: TRBD1; v_gene: TRBV25-1; CDR3aa: CASSWDRGGYTF; CDR3nt: TGTGCCAGCAGCTGGGACAGGGGTGGCTACACCTTC
j_gene: TRBJ2-7; abundance: once; d_gene: NA; v_gene: TRBV6-5; CDR3aa: CASRPGSRPKYF; CDR3nt: TGTGCCAGCAGACCCGGGTCCCGCCCTAAGTACTTC
j_gene: TRBJ2-7; abundance: NA; d_gene: TRBD1; v_gene: TRBV5-1; CDR3aa: CASSLTGTGGFYEQYF; CDR3nt: TGCGCCAGCAGCTTGACCGGGACAGGGGGTTTCTACGAGCAGTACTTC
j_gene: TRBJ2-7; abundance: NA; d_gene: NA; v_gene: TRBV28; CDR3aa: CASSYDSISYEQYF; CDR3nt: TGTGCCAGCAGTTACGACAGCATCTCCTACGAGCAGTACTTC
j_gene: TRBJ1-1; abundance: NA; d_gene: NA; v_gene: TRBV19; CDR3aa: CASSIDSGYWDTEAFF; CDR3nt: TGTGCCAGTAGTATAGATTCGGGGTATTGGGACACTGAAGCTTTCTTT
j_gene: TRBJ1-5; abundance: NA; d_gene: TRBD1; v_gene: TRBV2; CDR3aa: CASRAGTVPNQPQHF; CDR3nt: TGTGCCAGCAGGGCCGGGACAGTCCCCAATCAGCCCCAGCATTTT
j_gene: TRBJ2-7; abundance: NA; d_gene: NA; v_gene: TRBV4-1; CDR3aa: CASSQAPDEQYF; CDR3nt: TGCGCCAGCAGCCAAGCCCCCGACGAGCAGTACTTC
j_gene: TRBJ2-3; abundance: NA; d_gene: NA; v_gene: TRBV3-1/TRBV3-2; CDR3aa: CASSPILEHHTQYF; CDR3nt: TGTGCCAGCAGCCCTATCTTGGAGCATCATACGCAGTATTTT
j_gene: TRBJ2-7; abundance: NA; d_gene: TRBD1; v_gene: TRBV3-1/TRBV3-2; CDR3aa: CASGQGAYEQYF; CDR3nt: TGTGCCAGCGGACAGGGCGCATACGAGCAGTACTTC
j_gene: TRBJ1-5; abundance: NA; d_gene: NA; v_gene: TRBV19; CDR3aa: CASSPYRANQPQHF; CDR3nt: TGTGCCAGTAGCCCATACAGGGCAAATCAGCCCCAGCATTTT
j_gene: TRBJ2-1; abundance: NA; d_gene: NA; v_gene: TRBV7-3; CDR3aa: CASSLGSWEGGAGEQFF; CDR3nt: TGTGCCAGCAGCTTGGGCAGTTGGGAAGGCGGGGCAGGCGAGCAGTTCTTC
j_gene: TRBJ1-6; abundance: NA; d_gene: TRBD1; v_gene: TRBV7-8; CDR3aa: CASSLPGQGAPNSPLHF; CDR3nt: TGTGCCAGCAGCTTACCAGGACAGGGGGCGCCGAATTCACCCCTCCACTTT
j_gene: TRBJ1-6; abundance: NA; d_gene: NA; v_gene: TRBV18; CDR3aa: CASSPQPQPSPLHF; CDR3nt: TGTGCCAGCTCACCCCAGCCACAGCCGTCACCCCTCCACTTT
j_gene: TRBJ2-6; abundance: NA; d_gene: TRBD1; v_gene: TRBV19; CDR3aa: CASIPGGFGANVLTF; CDR3nt: TGTGCCAGTATACCAGGGGGTTTTGGGGCCAACGTCCTGACTTTC
j_gene: TRBJ1-3; abundance: many; d_gene: NA; v_gene: TRBV9; CDR3aa: CASSVDAGTHSGNTIYF; CDR3nt: TGTGCCAGCAGCGTAGATGCCGGGACACACTCTGGAAACACCATATATTTT
j_gene: TRBJ2-3; abundance: NA; d_gene: TRBD1; v_gene: TRBV24-1; CDR3aa: CATSDLLGQGMSTDTQYF; CDR3nt: TGTGCCACCAGTGATTTGCTTGGACAGGGGATGAGCACAGATACGCAGTATTTT
j_gene: TRBJ2-7; abundance: NA; d_gene: NA; v_gene: TRBV6-1; CDR3aa: CASSELSAGNEQYF; CDR3nt: TGTGCCAGCAGTGAACTATCGGCGGGAAACGAGCAGTACTTC
j_gene: TRBJ2-3; abundance: NA; d_gene: TRBD1; v_gene: TRBV10-1; CDR3aa: CASSARTGGPDTQYF; CDR3nt: TGCGCCAGCAGTGCTAGGACAGGGGGGCCAGATACGCAGTATTTT
j_gene: TRBJ2-7; abundance: NA; d_gene: TRBD1; v_gene: TRBV11-3; CDR3aa: CASRKTGVYEQYF; CDR3nt: TGTGCCAGCAGGAAGACAGGGGTTTACGAGCAGTACTTC
j_gene: TRBJ2-1; abundance: NA; d_gene: TRBD2; v_gene: TRBV30; CDR3aa: CAWRARLAGGNEQFF; CDR3nt: TGTGCCTGGAGAGCACGACTAGCGGGGGGGAATGAGCAGTTCTTC
j_gene: TRBJ2-3; abundance: NA; d_gene: TRBD2; v_gene: TRBV15; CDR3aa: CATSRAAGARDTQYF; CDR3nt: TGTGCCACCAGCAGAGCAGCGGGGGCGCGAGATACGCAGTATTTT
j_gene: TRBJ1-5; abundance: NA; d_gene: TRBD1; v_gene: TRBV27; CDR3aa: CASSGAGTVSSQPQHF; CDR3nt: TGTGCCAGCAGCGGGGCCGGGACAGTCAGTAGTCAGCCCCAGCATTTT
j_gene: TRBJ1-6; abundance: NA; d_gene: NA; v_gene: TRBV4-2; CDR3aa: CASSRRGGGKVGGSYNSPLHF; CDR3nt: TGTGCCAGCAGCCGCCGAGGCGGGGGCAAGGTCGGCGGCTCCTATAATTCACCCCTCCACTTT
j_gene: TRBJ1-5; abundance: NA; d_gene: NA; v_gene: TRBV1; CDR3aa: CTSSQDTQGLKGSNQPQHF; CDR3nt: TGCACCAGCAGCCAAGATACGCAGGGTCTAAAGGGAAGCAATCAGCCCCAGCATTTT
j_gene: TRBJ2-2; abundance: NA; d_gene: TRBD2; v_gene: TRBV25-1; CDR3aa: CASSDLAGGAELFF; CDR3nt: TGTGCCAGCAGTGATCTAGCGGGGGGGGCGGAGCTGTTTTTT